Detailed here is one T cell receptor (beta chain). Its antigen is not known. Germline loops: CDR1 SGHTA, CDR2 FQGNSA. This CDR3 spans 15 amino acids. V lost 4 bases to trimming and J lost 4 bases, with 11 bases between them. It was with a sample-barcoded 5' primer and a J-beta primer mix that a second PCR of about 7 to 12 cycles was run. Each CDR3 protein is one row after TCRdb ran MiXCR on the 5' RACE reads. The sample lists approximately 730,000 distinct CDR3 sequences, about 55% occurring once. The people who gave samples were healthy Caucasians from Russia, aged roughly 6 to 90. At least 6.5 million PBMCs were isolated per sample. The data are from a study of blood T cells in healthy people across ages. Study in general: Using template switching, researchers captured about one barcoded beta molecule for each two T cells. Study-level findings and limits: Estimates drawn from one million T cells were deemed to understate diversity.

J is TRBJ2-6 and V is TRBV7-2; no clear D gene. The sequencing input was blood. The receptor's source is a man aged 80 or over in good health. CDR3 DNA: TGTGCCAGCAGCTCTACAGCCGGCGGGGCCAACGTCCTGACTTTC. Translating gives CASSSTAGGANVLTF.